The clone carrying this TCR beta chain was counted ten times or more. Its target is not known. The data were obtained in a study of metastatic and nonmetastatic thyroid tumors. Study as a whole: Both malignant and benign thyroid patients supplied peripheral blood and tumor or nodule tissue samples, across which the repertoires of these patients were then compared.

All patients were treatment-naive before thyroid surgery. Looked up from germline, CDR1 is LNHDA and CDR2 is SQIVND (reference sequence). The junction had 5 bases not matched to a gene; V was cut back by 6 bases and J by 2 bases. The CDR3 contains 14 residues. Study findings and constraints: For both blood and tumor, malignant thyroid tumors reportedly showed significantly higher TCR beta diversity than benign nodules did.

Original processing notes: Across clinicopathological groups, CDR3 differences served as the basis for building a distant-metastasis classifier for papillary thyroid cancer. TCRdb re-clonotyped the PCR reads via MiXCR. The V and J calls and clone size come from TCRdb's table, not from the authors' own analysis. The sample has 23,000 or so clones; 20% to 25% are singletons. The J gene is TRBJ2-3, the V gene TRBV19, with 7 bases aligning to TRBD1. The sequenced material came from blood. The origin of this receptor is a male donor with papillary thyroid cancer or a benign thyroid nodule (not recorded which). Some clones in this sample may be carry-over from other donors' samples. The CDR3 here is CASSYRGPTDTQYF. In DNA, the CDR3 is TGTGCCAGTAGCTACAGGGGACCCACAGATACGCAGTATTTT.